Listed below are T cell receptor beta chains from one sample, sequenced in a study of patients and donors after allogeneic stem cell transplantation. TCRdb re-called the RT-PCR reads through MiXCR, storing one row per CDR3 protein. The sample includes a few hundred thousand distinct CDR3 sequences, roughly two fifths of them seen just once. Sequences were obtained from blood, either unsorted or a sorted T cell fraction (not recorded which). The receptors were sampled from a human donor who was either an allogeneic HSCT recipient or a stem cell or donor lymphocyte infusion donor (not recorded which). It is not recorded whose cells these are; they may come from a transplant donor. Each CDR3 is given with its conserved first and last residue. A D gene is named only where the DNA matches it firmly. Clone size is given for some rows only: seen once, a few or many times, or a class if the clone is expanded.

j_call | cdr3_length | d_call | clone_size | v_call | cdr3_nt | cdr3_aa
TRBJ1-4 | 16 | NA | NA | TRBV7-2 | TGTGCCAGCAGCTTATCGGGACCCTCGTATGGTGAAAAACTGTTTTTT | CASSLSGPSYGEKLFF
TRBJ2-7 | 15 | NA | NA | TRBV4-1 | TGCGCCAGCAGCCAGTTAGCTGGCCTCGCGGGCGAGCAGTACTTC | CASSQLAGLAGEQYF
TRBJ1-1 | 11 | NA | few | TRBV30 | TGTGCCTGGACCTCAGGGGCCCAAGCTTTCTTT | CAWTSGAQAFF
TRBJ2-7 | 14 | TRBD1 | NA | TRBV4-1 | TGCGCCAGCAGCCAAATACAGGGGGTCGACGAGCAGTACTTC | CASSQIQGVDEQYF
TRBJ2-7 | 16 | NA | NA | TRBV7-9 | TGTGCCAGCAGCTTAGGGACAGTTTACCTCTCCTACGAGCAGTACTTC | CASSLGTVYLSYEQYF
TRBJ1-1 | 14 | TRBD1 | NA | TRBV5-8 | TGTGCCAGCAGCTTGGCCCCCGACAGGGCCGAAGCTTTCTTT | CASSLAPDRAEAFF
TRBJ2-7 | 13 | NA | NA | TRBV20-1 | TGCAGTGCTACCCATAGCGGCCCCTACGAGCAGTACTTC | CSATHSGPYEQYF
TRBJ1-2 | 13 | NA | NA | TRBV10-3 | TGTGCCGTCCCCCGTGCCATGGGGTATGGCTACACCTTC | CAVPRAMGYGYTF
TRBJ1-1 | 15 | NA | NA | TRBV28 | TGTGCCAGCAGTTTAGTCCCCGGGGGGAACACTGAAGCTTTCTTT | CASSLVPGGNTEAFF
TRBJ1-2 | 16 | NA | NA | TRBV5-5 | TGTGCCAGCAGCGACTTCCCGGGACCGCTGGACTATGGCTACACCTTC | CASSDFPGPLDYGYTF
TRBJ1-2 | 15 | NA | few | TRBV10-3 | TGTGCCATCAGTGGATCCCCCCAGGGGACGGGAGGCTACACCTTC | CAISGSPQGTGGYTF
TRBJ2-5 | 13 | NA | NA | TRBV2 | TGTGCCAGCAGTCGCATGGGGGGAGAGACCCAGTACTTC | CASSRMGGETQYF
TRBJ1-1 | 13 | TRBD1 | NA | TRBV30 | TGTGCCTGGACGACAGGGGGAAACACTGAAGCTTTCTTT | CAWTTGGNTEAFF
TRBJ2-3 | 14 | NA | NA | TRBV5-1 | TGCGCCAGCAGCTTGGCGGTCAGTTCAGATACGCAGTATTTT | CASSLAVSSDTQYF
TRBJ1-6 | 11 | NA | few | TRBV2 | TGTGCCAGCAGGCGGGATTCACCCCTCCACTTT | CASRRDSPLHF
TRBJ2-1 | 15 | TRBD1 | NA | TRBV5-1 | TGCGCCAGCAGCCGGATCGACAGGGCAATAGGGGGGCAGTTCTTC | CASSRIDRAIGGQFF
TRBJ2-3 | 15 | NA | NA | TRBV5-5 | TGTGCCAGCACCCTGCAGTCTTGGGGGACAGATACGCAGTATTTT | CASTLQSWGTDTQYF
TRBJ2-5 | 15 | TRBD1 | few | TRBV5-1 | TGCGCCAGCAGCCCCGGCTTACAGGGGCGGGAGACCCAGTACTTC | CASSPGLQGRETQYF
TRBJ2-7 | 13 | NA | NA | TRBV20-1 | TGCAGTGGGTATGACACTGCCACCTACGAGCAGTACTTC | CSGYDTATYEQYF
TRBJ2-7 | 17 | NA | few | TRBV5-5 | TGTGCCAGCAGCTTGTGGGCTACAGGGTCTGGGAACTACGAGCAGTACTTC | CASSLWATGSGNYEQYF
TRBJ2-3 | 14 | NA | few | TRBV27 | TGTGCCAGCAGTCCAAGGGGCAGGGCAGATACGCAGTATTTT | CASSPRGRADTQYF
TRBJ2-7 | 14 | TRBD1 | NA | TRBV2 | TGTGCCAGCACCACCGGGACAGGGTTTTACGAGCAGTACTTC | CASTTGTGFYEQYF
TRBJ2-1 | 16 | NA | NA | TRBV5-1 | TGCGCCAGCAGCTTTTCTCAGCCAGCCTCCTACAATGAGCAGTTCTTC | CASSFSQPASYNEQFF
TRBJ1-1 | 11 | NA | NA | TRBV29-1 | TGCAGCGTTGAGTGGTACACTGAAGCTTTCTTT | CSVEWYTEAFF
TRBJ1-5 | 12 | NA | many | TRBV20-1 | TGCAGTGCTAGAAATAGCAATCAGCCCCAGCATTTT | CSARNSNQPQHF
TRBJ1-6 | 15 | NA | NA | TRBV12-3/TRBV12-4 | TGTGCCAGCAGCAAAGGGGAATCTCTTAATTCACCCCTCCACTTT | CASSKGESLNSPLHF
TRBJ2-5 | 16 | NA | many | TRBV12-3/TRBV12-4 | TGTGCCAGCAGTTTCTGGCGGACCTTGACCCAAGAGACCCAGTACTTC | CASSFWRTLTQETQYF
TRBJ1-2 | 14 | NA | NA | TRBV4-1 | TGCGCCAGCAGCTTTGCCACCAGGGAATATGGCTACACCTTC | CASSFATREYGYTF
TRBJ2-1 | 13 | NA | NA | TRBV20-1 | TGCAGTGCGTCCCAACGGGGGTACAATGAGCAGTTCTTC | CSASQRGYNEQFF
TRBJ2-3 | 15 | TRBD2 | NA | TRBV20-1 | TGCAGTGCTGTTAACGGGGGGGCTTCTACAGATACGCAGTATTTT | CSAVNGGASTDTQYF
TRBJ2-7 | 11 | NA | NA | TRBV6-5 | TGTGCCACAACGGAGCTTTACGAGCAGTACTTC | CATTELYEQYF
TRBJ1-5 | 15 | NA | NA | TRBV19 | TGTGCCAGTAGTATAGATCTGGGCCTCAATCAGCCCCAGCATTTT | CASSIDLGLNQPQHF
TRBJ1-2 | 13 | NA | NA | TRBV24-1 | TGTGCCACCAGTGATTTGCAAGCAAATGGCTACACCTTC | CATSDLQANGYTF
TRBJ1-5 | 14 | TRBD1 | few | TRBV27 | TGTGCCAGCAGTATCAGGGGGCTGGGTCAGCCCCAGCATTTT | CASSIRGLGQPQHF
TRBJ1-6 | 16 | TRBD1 | NA | TRBV19 | TGTGCCAGTAGTACCCCCTGGACAGGGCGGTCTTCACCCCTCCACTTT | CASSTPWTGRSSPLHF
TRBJ2-3 | 18 | TRBD2 | NA | TRBV7-2 | TGTGCCAGCAGCTTTCGGACTAGCGGGCCCCTAAGCACAGATACGCAGTATTTT | CASSFRTSGPLSTDTQYF
TRBJ1-5 | 14 | NA | NA | TRBV7-2 | TGTGCCAGCAGCCTTACAGCGATCAATCAGCCCCAGCATTTT | CASSLTAINQPQHF
TRBJ1-3 | 15 | NA | NA | TRBV7-8 | TGTGCCAGCAGCCAACAGGACTACTCTGGAAACACCATATATTTT | CASSQQDYSGNTIYF
TRBJ2-5 | 15 | NA | NA | TRBV3-1 | TGTGCCAGCAGCCAGAGGAGCCTCTTTCAAGAGACCCAGTACTTC | CASSQRSLFQETQYF
TRBJ1-5 | 15 | NA | once | TRBV5-1 | TGCGCCAGCAGCTTGCGAGGGGAGGGTGGGCAGCCCCAGCATTTT | CASSLRGEGGQPQHF
TRBJ1-3 | 14 | NA | NA | TRBV2 | TGTGCCAGCAGTGACGGGTTCTCTGGAAACACCATATATTTT | CASSDGFSGNTIYF
TRBJ2-5 | 13 | NA | few | TRBV7-2 | TGTGCCAGCAGCTTCCTCAGGCTTGAGACCCAGTACTTC | CASSFLRLETQYF
TRBJ1-5 | 12 | TRBD1 | once | TRBV20-1 | TGCAGTGCTGGGACAGGGAAGCAGCCCCAGCATTTT | CSAGTGKQPQHF
TRBJ1-3 | 16 | NA | NA | TRBV4-2 | TGTGCCAGCAGCCAAGGGACTTTCAACTCTGGAAACACCATATATTTT | CASSQGTFNSGNTIYF
TRBJ1-2 | 16 | TRBD1 | few | TRBV15 | TGTGCCACCAGCCCCGGACAGGGGGATCCTAACTATGGCTACACCTTC | CATSPGQGDPNYGYTF
TRBJ1-1 | 11 | NA | NA | TRBV23-1 | TGCGCCAGCACTACTCTGGGGGGTGCTTTCTTT | CASTTLGGAFF
TRBJ2-5 | 14 | NA | NA | TRBV5-1 | TGCGCCAGCAGCCCGACAGTAAACCAAGAGACCCAGTACTTC | CASSPTVNQETQYF
TRBJ1-4 | 15 | NA | NA | TRBV12-3/TRBV12-4 | TGTGCCAGCAGTTTGGGGACCGGCCAAAATGAAAAACTGTTTTTT | CASSLGTGQNEKLFF
TRBJ2-4 | 15 | NA | NA | TRBV6-6 | TGTGCCAGCAGTTCCTACGAAGGGTACAAAAACATTCAGTACTTC | CASSSYEGYKNIQYF
TRBJ1-5 | 16 | NA | NA | TRBV12-3/TRBV12-4 | TGTGCCAGCAGTCCGTCCACGGGGGGCCGCAATCAGCCCCAGCATTTT | CASSPSTGGRNQPQHF
TRBJ1-4 | 17 | TRBD1 | few | TRBV3-1 | TGTGCCAGCAGCCAAGATGCTCCGGGACAGATTAATGAAAAACTGTTTTTT | CASSQDAPGQINEKLFF
TRBJ1-1 | 14 | TRBD1 | NA | TRBV7-9 | TGTGCCAGCAGCCCTAGGACAGGGAAGGACGAAGCTTTCTTT | CASSPRTGKDEAFF
TRBJ1-5 | 13 | NA | NA | TRBV2 | TGTGCCAGCAGTCGTCGCCGGAATCAGCCCCAGCATTTT | CASSRRRNQPQHF
TRBJ2-2 | 14 | NA | NA | TRBV12-3/TRBV12-4 | TGTGCCACCGCCGTGGGGCCGAACACCGGGGAGCTGTTTTTT | CATAVGPNTGELFF